The clone carrying this TCR beta chain showed up just a few times. Antigen: not known. With 0 bases clipped from V and 5 bases from J, the junction kept 4 bases outside the gene matches. Germline V lookup: CDR1 KGHSH, CDR2 LQKENI. This CDR3 region has 16 residues. The entirety of the isolated RNA underwent reverse transcription, so expressed TCRB transcripts were sequenced. Reads from naive, central memory and regulatory T cell samples averaged roughly 3.8 million. Sequencing was performed with immunoSEQ multiplex PCR; in TCRdb, only in-frame clones are kept and a portion is missing. The table includes a few hundred thousand clones, approximately 16% detected once. This sample stems from a study of beta chain features in type 1 diabetes. Study-wide background: Sorted cells, approximately 110 million in number, were examined across all samples. General study results and limits: Type 1 diabetes patients had moderately but significantly shorter TCRB CDR3s in all four CD4+ subsets. Patients with type 1 diabetes carried fewer insertions and had more deletions at their VDJ junctions.

Input material: naive CD4+ T cells from blood. The clonotype comes from a man aged 25 to 40 with type 1 diabetes. The chain links TRBV18 to TRBJ2-1, with 10 bases identical to TRBD2. The CDR3, as DNA: TGTGCCAGCTCACCACCGCTAGCGGGAGACCACAATGAGCAGTTCTTC. This translates into CASSPPLAGDHNEQFF.